This T cell receptor beta chain originates from a study of blood T cell repertoires in COVID-19. Study context: The United States, Italy and Spain were the sources of the acute and convalescent COVID-19 samples. T cells, B-cell-depleted T cells, or PBMCs provided the cDNA or gDNA that served as material.

In the original processing: Amplification with reference gene primers provided the estimates of nucleated cell counts. TCRdb's table, derived via immunoSEQ multiplex PCR, lists solely in-frame clones and lacks some. Clone size and the V and J calls come from that table; the DNA yielded D and trimming. The profile shows 70,000 or so clones, roughly 82% of them singletons. This receptor was obtained from a human donor in a cohort sampled during active COVID-19. Sample: peripheral blood.

CDR3 in amino acids: CATGEGGYGYTF. The CDR3 nucleotides are TGCGCCACTGGCGAGGGCGGCTATGGCTACACCTTC. The V call is TRBV5-1, the J call TRBJ1-2; no clear D. The CDR3 totals 12 residues. Trimming took off 9 bases at V and 4 bases at J, with 13 bases between the two ends. Germline V gives CDR1 SGHRS, CDR2 YFSETQ.